This T cell receptor beta chain was retrieved from a study of OX40 agonist ivuxolimab in advanced cancers. About the research overall: Every 2 weeks, patients received ivuxolimab intravenously, dosed at 0.01 to 10 mg/kg. Partial response was recorded in three patients: one hepatocellular carcinoma and two cutaneous melanoma cases. Prior anti-PD-1, anti-PD-L1 or anti-CTLA-4 therapy was allowed; roughly 40% had some.

Produced via immunoSEQ multiplex PCR; TCRdb's table is partial and in-frame only. The sample includes some 97,000 clones, approximately 91% seen only once; the top ten take 0.16%. The germline V and J ends were trimmed by 1 base and 4 bases, with 11 bases remaining between them. In germline, CDR1 is LNHNV, CDR2 YYDKDF (reference sequence). This CDR3 region has 14 residues. The TCR comes from an adult with an advanced solid tumor such as melanoma, head and neck, liver or kidney cancer. The V and J genes are TRBV15 and TRBJ2-7, with a possible D match to TRBD1 (6 bases). Here the sequenced sample was CD4+ or CD8+ T cells sorted from blood, taken in a trial of the OX40 agonist ivuxolimab. The CDR3 DNA is TGTGCCACCAGCAGAGGACAGGTTAAATACGAGCAGTACTTC. It specifies CATSRGQVKYEQYF.